These 9 T cell receptor beta chains came from one sample sequenced in a study of technical replicates of blood from a handful of donors. Data came from immunoSEQ multiplex PCR; TCRdb stores just in-frame clones and leaves some out. The table includes tens of thousands of clones, around 95% detected once. Sequencing used T cells isolated from PBMCs. The receptors come from a human donor in good health.

This chain joins TRBV6-5 and TRBJ2-5; TRBD2 aligns across 7 bases. Unmatched junction bases numbered 10, after V lost 4 bases and J lost 5 bases. From germline, CDR1 is MNHEY and CDR2 SVGAGI. CDR3 length: 15 residues. The CDR3 coding sequence is TGTGCCAGCAGTTTCCTTCCGGTGGGAGGGGAGACCCAGTACTTC. Its protein product is CASSFLPVGGETQYF.

This chain uses TRBV9 with TRBJ2-3, with 7 nucleotides matching TRBD2. With V trimmed by 3 bases and J by 1 base, 8 bases remained unmatched. The CDR3 sequence is 16 residues long. From germline, CDR1 is SGDLS and CDR2 YYNGEE. CDR3 nucleotide sequence: TGTGCCAGCAGCGAATTCGGGGGGACGGGCACAGATACGCAGTATTTT. Its translation is CASSEFGGTGTDTQYF.

This chain joins TRBV4-2 and TRBJ2-3; D perhaps matches TRBD2 (6 bases). The V gene's germline CDR1 is LGHNA and CDR2 YNFKEQ. This CDR3 spans 14 amino acids. Trimming shortened V by 0 bases and J by 5 bases, and 9 bases separated the two germline ends. DNA of the CDR3: TGTGCCAGCAGCCAAGATTTGGGACTAGATACGCAGTATTTT. Amino acids: CASSQDLGLDTQYF.

The chain is built from TRBV2 and TRBJ1-2; maybe TRBD1 (6 bases). Trimming took 8 bases from V and 5 from J, leaving 15 bases between them. Germline V gene lookup returns CDR1 SNHLY and CDR2 FYNNEI. The CDR3 runs to 13 residues. CDR3 amino acids: CASGNGQIYGYTF. Written as DNA, the CDR3 is TGTGCCAGCGGGAATGGACAGATATATGGCTACACCTTC.

On this clone: Mismatch with germline at one junction end may stem from a read error. The chain recombines TRBV9 with TRBJ1-2; D gene unclear. Germline V gene sequence: CDR1 SGDLS, CDR2 YYNGEE. The CDR3 is made up of 11 amino acids. Here the CDR3 DNA reads TGTGCCACCAGCGGGTCGAGTGGCTACACCTTC. Encoded protein: CATSGSSGYTF.

V usage is TRBV7-8 and J usage is TRBJ2-1, with D perhaps matching TRBD2 (7 bases). Between the trimmed V and J ends, which lost 2 bases and 1 base, there was a span of 21 bases. Germline V gene sequence: CDR1 SGHVS, CDR2 FQNEAQ. This CDR3 contains 19 residues. CDR3 nucleotides: TGTGCCAGCAGCTTACTACCCACCGGGGGGCTTAGGTCCTACAATGAGCAGTTCTTC. This gives the protein CASSLLPTGGLRSYNEQFF.

The chain is built from TRBV7-9 and TRBJ1-2; the D gene is possibly TRBD1 (5 bases). V gave up 5 bases and J gave up 4 bases, with 11 bases separating them. Germline values: CDR1 SEHNR, CDR2 FQNEAQ (reference sequence). The CDR3 runs to 13 residues. The CDR3 DNA sequence: TGTGCCAGCAGCCCGGACACCATCTATGGCTACACCTTC. It yields the protein CASSPDTIYGYTF. The full variable domain, its missing parts supplied by reference TRBV7-9 and TRBJ1-2, is DTGVSQNPRHKITKRGQNVTFRCDPISEHNRLYWYRQTLGQGPEFLTYFQNEAQLEKSRLLSDRFSAERPKGSFSTLEIQRTEQGDSAMYLCASSPDTIYGYTFGSGTRLTVV.

The chain has TRBV5-1 and TRBJ2-5; D uncertain. V lost 6 bases, J lost 5 bases, and 17 bases lay in between. This CDR3 is 14 amino acids long. Germline values: CDR1 SGHRS, CDR2 YFSETQ. The CDR3 nucleotides are TGCGCCAGCAACGAAGATAATTACTTGGAGACCCAGTACTTC. Translating gives CASNEDNYLETQYF.

The chain links TRBV6-5 to TRBJ2-2, with 7 bases identical to TRBD1. V trimming: 6 bases; J trimming: 3 bases; junction bases outside the gene matches: 7. The CDR3 has 15 residues. Germline V lookup: CDR1 MNHEY, CDR2 SVGAGI. The CDR3 DNA is TGTGCCAGCAGGGGGGACAGCCTCTACACCGGGGAGCTGTTTTTT. Translation: CASRGDSLYTGELFF.